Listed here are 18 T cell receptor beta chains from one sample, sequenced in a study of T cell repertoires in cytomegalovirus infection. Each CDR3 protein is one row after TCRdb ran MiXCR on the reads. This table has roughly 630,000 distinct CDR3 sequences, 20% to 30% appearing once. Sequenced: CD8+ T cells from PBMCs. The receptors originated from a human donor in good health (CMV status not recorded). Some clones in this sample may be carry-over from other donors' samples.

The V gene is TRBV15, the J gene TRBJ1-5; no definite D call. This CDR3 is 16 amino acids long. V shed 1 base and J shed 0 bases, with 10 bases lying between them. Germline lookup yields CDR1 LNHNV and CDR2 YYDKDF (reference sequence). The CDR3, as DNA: TGTGCCACCAGCAGAGGACGGCAATATAGCAATCAGCCCCAGCATTTT. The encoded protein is CATSRGRQYSNQPQHF.

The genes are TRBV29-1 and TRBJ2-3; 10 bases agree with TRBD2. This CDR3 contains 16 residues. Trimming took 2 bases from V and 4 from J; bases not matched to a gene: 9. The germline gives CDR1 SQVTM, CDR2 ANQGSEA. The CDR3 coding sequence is TGCAGCGTTGAATTGAGCGGGGGGGCCTTAGCAGATACGCAGTATTTT. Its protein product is CSVELSGGALADTQYF.

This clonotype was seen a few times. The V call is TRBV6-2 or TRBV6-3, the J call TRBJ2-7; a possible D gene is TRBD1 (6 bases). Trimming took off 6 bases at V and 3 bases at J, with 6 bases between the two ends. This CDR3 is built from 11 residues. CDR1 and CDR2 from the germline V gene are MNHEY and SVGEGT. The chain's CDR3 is CASRDSYEQYV. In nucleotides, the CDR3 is TGTGCCAGCAGGGACAGCTACGAGCAGTACGTC.

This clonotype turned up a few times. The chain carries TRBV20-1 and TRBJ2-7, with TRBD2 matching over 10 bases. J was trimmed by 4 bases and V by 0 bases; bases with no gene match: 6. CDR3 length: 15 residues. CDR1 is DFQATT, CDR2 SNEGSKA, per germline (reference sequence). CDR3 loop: CSARDLLAGGYEQYF. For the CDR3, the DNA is TGCAGTGCTAGAGATCTATTAGCGGGGGGTTACGAGCAGTACTTC.

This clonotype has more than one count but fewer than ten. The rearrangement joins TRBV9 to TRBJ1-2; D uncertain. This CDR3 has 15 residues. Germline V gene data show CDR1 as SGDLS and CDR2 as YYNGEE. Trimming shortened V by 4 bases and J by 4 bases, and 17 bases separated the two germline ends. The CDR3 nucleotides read TGTGCCAGCAGCCCAGAGGTGTCGCGCGGCTATGGCTACACCTTC. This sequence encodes CASSPEVSRGYGYTF.

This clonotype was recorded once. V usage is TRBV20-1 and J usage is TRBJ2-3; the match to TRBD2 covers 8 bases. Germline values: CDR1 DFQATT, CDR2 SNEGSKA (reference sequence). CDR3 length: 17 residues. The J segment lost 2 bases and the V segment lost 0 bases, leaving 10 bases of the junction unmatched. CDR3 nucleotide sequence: TGCAGTGCTAGAGATAAGACCACGGGGGGGCCCACAGATACGCAGTATTTT. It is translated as CSARDKTTGGPTDTQYF.

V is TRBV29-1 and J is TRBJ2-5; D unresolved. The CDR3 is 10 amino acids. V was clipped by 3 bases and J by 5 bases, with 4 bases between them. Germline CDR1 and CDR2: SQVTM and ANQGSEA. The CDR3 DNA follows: TGCAGCGTTGAGGACGAGACCCAGTACTTC. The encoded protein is CSVEDETQYF.

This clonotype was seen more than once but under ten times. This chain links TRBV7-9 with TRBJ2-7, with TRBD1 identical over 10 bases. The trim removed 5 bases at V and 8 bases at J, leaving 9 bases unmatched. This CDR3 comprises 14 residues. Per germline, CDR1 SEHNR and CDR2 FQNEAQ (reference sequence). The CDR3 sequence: CASSRTGGTTKQYF. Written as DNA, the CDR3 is TGTGCCAGCAGCCGGACAGGGGGGACTACGAAGCAGTACTTC.

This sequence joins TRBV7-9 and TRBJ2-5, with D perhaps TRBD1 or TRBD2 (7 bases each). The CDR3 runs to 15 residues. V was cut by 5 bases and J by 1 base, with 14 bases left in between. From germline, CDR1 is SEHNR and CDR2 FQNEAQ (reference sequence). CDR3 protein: CASSQGGTAQETQYF. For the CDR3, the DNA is TGTGCCAGCAGCCAGGGGGGGACAGCCCAAGAGACCCAGTACTTC. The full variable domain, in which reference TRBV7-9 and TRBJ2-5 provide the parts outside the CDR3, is DTGVSQNPRHKITKRGQNVTFRCDPISEHNRLYWYRQTLGQGPEFLTYFQNEAQLEKSRLLSDRFSAERPKGSFSTLEIQRTEQGDSAMYLCASSQGGTAQETQYFGPGTRLLVL.

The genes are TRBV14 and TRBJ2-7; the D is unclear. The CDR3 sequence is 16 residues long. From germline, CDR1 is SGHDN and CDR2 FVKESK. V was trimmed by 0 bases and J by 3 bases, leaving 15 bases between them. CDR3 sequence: CASSQDNAVAHYEQYF. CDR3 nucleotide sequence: TGTGCCAGCAGCCAAGATAACGCAGTGGCCCACTACGAGCAGTACTTC.

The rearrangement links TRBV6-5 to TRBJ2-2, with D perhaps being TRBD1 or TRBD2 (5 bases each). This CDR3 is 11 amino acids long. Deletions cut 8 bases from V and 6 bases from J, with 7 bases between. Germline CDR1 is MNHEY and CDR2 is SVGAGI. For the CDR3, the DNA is TGTGCCAGCTTGGGACCCGGGGAGCTGTTTTTT. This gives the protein CASLGPGELFF.

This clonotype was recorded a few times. CDR3 DNA sequence: TGTGCCAGCAGCTTATCTGCAGGGGTAGCCGGGGAGCTGTTTTTT. Translated, it gives CASSLSAGVAGELFF. The chain uses TRBV7-6 and TRBJ2-2; a possible D gene is TRBD1 (6 bases). Germline V gene lookup returns CDR1 SGHVS and CDR2 FNYEAQ. Trimming shortened V by 2 bases and J by 6 bases, and 13 bases separated the two germline ends. The CDR3 is 15 residues long.

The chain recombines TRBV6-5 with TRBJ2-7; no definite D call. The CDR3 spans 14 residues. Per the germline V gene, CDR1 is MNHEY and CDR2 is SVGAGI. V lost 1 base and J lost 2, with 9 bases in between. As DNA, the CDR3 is TGTGCCAGCAGTTACTTGGGATCCCCCTACGAGCAGTACTTC. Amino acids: CASSYLGSPYEQYF.

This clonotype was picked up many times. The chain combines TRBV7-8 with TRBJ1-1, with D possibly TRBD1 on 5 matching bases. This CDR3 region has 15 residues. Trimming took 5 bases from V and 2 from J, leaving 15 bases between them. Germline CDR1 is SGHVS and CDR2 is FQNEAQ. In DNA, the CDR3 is TGTGCCAGCAGCCCGGGGGGACTGCCCAACACTGAAGCTTTCTTT. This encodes CASSPGGLPNTEAFF. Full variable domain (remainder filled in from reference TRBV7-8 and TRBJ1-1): GAGVSQSPRYKVAKRGQDVALRCDPISGHVSLFWYQQALGQGPEFLTYFQNEAQLDKSGLPSDRFFAERPEGSVSTLKIQRTQQEDSAVYLCASSPGGLPNTEAFFGQGTRLTVV.

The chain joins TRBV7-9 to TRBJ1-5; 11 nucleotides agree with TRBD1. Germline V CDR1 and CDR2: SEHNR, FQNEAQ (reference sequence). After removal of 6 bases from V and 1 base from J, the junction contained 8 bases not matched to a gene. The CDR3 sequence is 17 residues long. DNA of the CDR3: TGTGCCAGCAGTTCCGGGACAGGGGGAAGGAGCAATCAGCCCCAGCATTTT. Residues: CASSSGTGGRSNQPQHF.

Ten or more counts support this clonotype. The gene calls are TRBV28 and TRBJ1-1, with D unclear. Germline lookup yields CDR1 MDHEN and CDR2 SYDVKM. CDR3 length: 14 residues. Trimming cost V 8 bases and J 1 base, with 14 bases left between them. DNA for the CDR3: TGTGCCAGCTGGACTGCGTTGGGGAACACTGAAGCTTTCTTT. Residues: CASWTALGNTEAFF.

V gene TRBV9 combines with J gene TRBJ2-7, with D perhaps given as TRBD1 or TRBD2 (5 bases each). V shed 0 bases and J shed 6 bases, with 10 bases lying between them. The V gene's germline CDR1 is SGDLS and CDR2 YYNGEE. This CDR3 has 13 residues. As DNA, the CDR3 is TGTGCCAGCAGCGTAGGGGACCGATCCGAGCAGTACGTC. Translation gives CASSVGDRSEQYV.

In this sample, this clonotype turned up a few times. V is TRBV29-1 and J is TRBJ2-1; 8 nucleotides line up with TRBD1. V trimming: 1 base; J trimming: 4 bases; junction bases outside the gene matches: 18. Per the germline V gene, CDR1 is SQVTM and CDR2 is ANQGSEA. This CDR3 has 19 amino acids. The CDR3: CSVEGFVDRVGEAYNEQFF. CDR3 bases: TGCAGCGTTGAAGGGTTTGTGGACAGGGTGGGTGAGGCGTACAATGAGCAGTTCTTC.